The next 2 T cell receptor beta chains were all read from a single sample in a study of CD8+ T cells in alopecia areata. Extracted RNA was reverse transcribed, and the resulting cDNA served as sequencing template. The table came from immunoSEQ multiplex PCR; TCRdb's copy has only in-frame clones and leaves some out. The table has approximately 210,000 clones, around 66% seen once; the top ten hold around 3.9%. Indicated treatment: oral pan-JAK inhibitor, 5-10 mg twice daily. This sample comprised CD4+ T cells sorted from blood, obtained at week 4, from a patient treated with tofacitinib. These receptors were taken from a human donor with alopecia areata.

This chain connects TRBV27 to TRBJ2-4; TRBD2 is a possible D gene (6 bases). CDR3 length equals 17 residues. With 5 bases removed from V and 0 bases from J, the gap between germline ends came to 17 bases. CDR1 and CDR2 from the germline V gene are MNHEY and SMNVEV (reference sequence). Written as DNA, the CDR3 is TGTGCCAGCAGTCTAAGACCCGGACTACTAGCCAAAAACATTCAGTACTTC. Protein: CASSLRPGLLAKNIQYF.

This chain uses TRBV5-1 with TRBJ2-7; 9 nucleotides match TRBD1. The CDR3 totals 15 residues. V dropped 4 bases and J dropped 4; count of bases not matched to a gene: 9. Germline lookup yields CDR1 SGHRS and CDR2 YFSETQ. The CDR3 loop reads CASSPRQGGTYEQYF. The CDR3 DNA reads TGCGCCAGCAGCCCGAGACAGGGGGGTACTTACGAGCAGTACTTC. Together with reference TRBV5-1 and TRBJ2-7, the CDR3 gives the full variable domain: KAGVTQTPRYLIKTRGQQVTLSCSPISGHRSVSWYQQTPGQGLQFLFEYFSETQRNKGNFPGRFSGRQFSNSRSEMNVSTLELGDSALYLCASSPRQGGTYEQYFGPGTRLTVT.